The 25 T cell receptor beta chains below all came from one sample that was sequenced in a study of T cell changes during pregnancy in multiple sclerosis. Sequencing used immunoSEQ multiplex PCR; TCRdb keeps in-frame clones, though not all of them. This sample has 37,000 or so clones, with 91% found just once. Sequenced here: CD4+ T cells from peripheral blood mononuclear cells, sampled in the second trimester of pregnancy. These receptors were collected from a female donor in good health, enrolled as a control in a pregnancy study.

The chain carries TRBV5-1 and TRBJ2-1; 11 bases agree with TRBD2. The CDR3 is 15 amino acids. J gave up 2 bases and V 5 bases, and 3 bases lay outside the gene matches. The germline V gene encodes CDR1 SGHRS and CDR2 YFSETQ. The CDR3 coding sequence is TGCGCCAGCAGGGGGACTAGCGGACCCTACAATGAGCAGTTCTTC. Translating it yields CASRGTSGPYNEQFF.

V usage is TRBV18 and J usage is TRBJ1-2, with 10 bases that match TRBD1. Unmatched junction bases numbered 11, after V lost 0 bases and J lost 4 bases. The CDR3 is 18 residues long. Germline CDR1 and CDR2: KGHSH and LQKENI. The DNA of the CDR3 is TGTGCCAGCTCACCACCGGACAGGGGGACTTGGACAGGCTATGGCTACACCTTC. Its protein product is CASSPPDRGTWTGYGYTF.

The gene calls are TRBV7-6 and TRBJ1-1; 7 bases map to TRBD1. Germline V lookup: CDR1 SGHVS, CDR2 FNYEAQ. V lost 5 bases, J lost 2 bases, and 14 bases stayed unmatched. This CDR3 is built from 17 residues. For the CDR3, the DNA is TGTGCCAGCAGCCGTACAGGGGTAGGGAAACTAAACACTGAAGCTTTCTTT. Its translation is CASSRTGVGKLNTEAFF.

The chain couples TRBV7-3 to TRBJ2-2; TRBD2 is a possible D gene (7 bases). CDR1 SGHTA and CDR2 FQGTGA come from the germline V gene. The V end was cut by 7 bases, the J end by 1 base, with 13 bases between. This CDR3 is 15 amino acids long. The CDR3 loop reads CASTKGGRNTGELFF. CDR3 nucleotides: TGTGCCAGCACCAAGGGGGGGCGGAACACCGGGGAGCTGTTTTTT.

This clone was seen more than once but under ten times. CDR3 nucleotides: TGTGCCAGATCCTTAGACGGAGACACTGAAGCTTTCTTT. Amino acids: CARSLDGDTEAFF. V usage is TRBV2 and J usage is TRBJ1-1; D not certain. The CDR3 runs to 13 residues. Germline-derived CDR1 and CDR2 are SNHLY and FYNNEI. Trimming took off 9 bases at V and 3 bases at J, with 14 bases between the two ends. The variable domain in full, with the rest retrieved from reference TRBV2 and TRBJ1-1, is EPEVTQTPSHQVTQMGQEVILRCVPISNHLYFYWYRQILGQKVEFLVSFYNNEISEKSEIFDDQFSVERPDGSNFTLKIRSTKLEDSAMYFCARSLDGDTEAFFGQGTRLTVV.

The rearrangement joins TRBV4-1 to TRBJ2-6; tentatively, D is TRBD1 (6 bases). The CDR3 length is 20 residues. Per the germline V gene, CDR1 is MGHRA and CDR2 is YSYEKL. V gave up 3 bases and J gave up 3 bases, with 24 bases separating them. The CDR3 loop reads CASSQRTGSANSYGANVLTF. The DNA of the CDR3 is TGCGCCAGCAGCCAGCGAACAGGGTCGGCGAACTCTTATGGGGCCAACGTCCTGACTTTC.

This clone was observed a single time. The chain is built from TRBV27 and TRBJ1-5; weak D call: TRBD1 (5 bases). The CDR3 totals 15 residues. Trimming left V 7 bases short and J 2 bases short, with 15 bases between. Germline V gene data show CDR1 as MNHEY and CDR2 as SMNVEV (reference sequence). The CDR3 DNA follows: TGTGCCAGCACCCCGACAGCCTGGGGCAATCAGCCCCAGCATTTT. Encoded protein: CASTPTAWGNQPQHF.

The DNA of the CDR3 is TGTGCCAGCTCAGACGGGACAGCCAGGGCCTATGGCTACACCTTC. It translates to CASSDGTARAYGYTF. V usage is TRBV18 and J usage is TRBJ1-2, with TRBD1 identical over 7 bases. The junction had 10 bases not matched to a gene; V was cut back by 5 bases and J by 4 bases. CDR3 size: 15 residues. CDR1 and CDR2 (germline): KGHSH, LQKENI.

This chain uses TRBV18 with TRBJ2-2; D gene unclear. The germline V gene has CDR1 KGHSH and CDR2 LQKENI. V was cut by 4 bases and J by 3 bases, with 3 bases left in between. The CDR3 runs to 12 residues. The CDR3 DNA reads as TGTGCCAGCTCACTAGACACCGGGGAGCTGTTTTTT. This codes for CASSLDTGELFF.

V usage is TRBV27 and J usage is TRBJ2-7; TRBD2 might be the D (5 bases). The V gene's germline CDR1 is MNHEY and CDR2 SMNVEV (reference sequence). V was shortened by 5 bases and J by 0 bases, with 14 bases between the two germline ends. The CDR3 consists of 15 residues. Here the CDR3 DNA reads TGTGCCAGCAGTCGTGTCTCGGGGATCTCCTACGAGCAGTACTTC. Its translation is CASSRVSGISYEQYF.

The rearrangement uses TRBV6-4 and TRBJ1-5, with D possibly being TRBD1 (5 bases). This CDR3 spans 13 amino acids. V was cut by 6 bases and J by 6 bases, with 12 bases left in between. The germline V gene encodes CDR1 MRHNA and CDR2 SNTAGT. CDR3 loop: CASSVETGQPQHF. The CDR3, as DNA: TGTGCCAGCAGCGTAGAAACAGGTCAGCCCCAGCATTTT.

CDR3 sequence reads: CASSVGLNTGELFF. CDR3 DNA sequence: TGTGCCAGCAGCGTAGGGCTGAACACCGGGGAGCTGTTTTTT. The chain recombines TRBV9 with TRBJ2-2; D is undetermined. CDR3 length equals 14 residues. Germline V CDR1 and CDR2: SGDLS, YYNGEE. V lost 0 bases to trimming and J lost 1 base, with 4 bases between them.

This clone was counted a few times. V is TRBV18 and J is TRBJ2-3, with no clear D. The CDR3 has 12 amino acids. Germline lookup yields CDR1 KGHSH and CDR2 LQKENI. V was cut by 6 bases and J by 2 bases, with 6 bases left in between. CDR3 bases: TGTGCCAGCTCTCCTACCACAGATACGCAGTATTTT. Translating gives CASSPTTDTQYF.

The count of this clone is one. The rearrangement joins TRBV6-1 to TRBJ1-4; 10 bases map to TRBD1. V lost 6 bases, J lost 7 bases, and 5 bases stayed unmatched. The CDR3 length is 14 residues. Germline V gives CDR1 MNHNS, CDR2 SASEGT. This CDR3 reads CASSQTGGREKLFF. The CDR3 DNA reads TGTGCCAGCAGCCAGACAGGGGGCCGTGAAAAACTGTTTTTT.

V gene TRBV4-1 combines with J gene TRBJ2-5; 7 positions match TRBD1. The CDR3 has 14 residues. Germline CDR1 is MGHRA and CDR2 is YSYEKL. V dropped 4 bases and J dropped 5; count of bases not matched to a gene: 7. CDR3 loop: CASSPTGLVETQYF. CDR3 nucleotides: TGCGCCAGCAGCCCGACAGGGTTGGTCGAGACCCAGTACTTC.

The chain is built from TRBV25-1 and TRBJ1-2; a weak D match, TRBD1 (6 bases). This CDR3 is built from 15 residues. Trimming took 3 bases from V and 1 from J, leaving 12 bases between them. Per the germline V gene, CDR1 is MGHDK and CDR2 is SYGVNS. The CDR3 DNA reads as TGTGCCAGCAGTGAGACAGGTCCCCATAACTATGGCTACACCTTC. This codes for CASSETGPHNYGYTF.

The chain couples TRBV11-2 to TRBJ2-3; D remains unclear. CDR1 and CDR2 from the germline V gene are SGHAT and FQNNGV. Trimming shortened V by 1 base and J by 2 bases, and 4 bases separated the two germline ends. CDR3 length: 13 residues. The CDR3 here is CASSLASTDTQYF. CDR3 DNA: TGTGCCAGCAGCTTAGCATCCACAGATACGCAGTATTTT.

This chain joins TRBV18 and TRBJ2-1; D may be TRBD2 (5 bases). The CDR3 spans 13 residues. Trimming removed 6 bases from V and 6 bases from J, with 12 bases in between. CDR1 and CDR2 from the germline V gene are KGHSH and LQKENI. CDR3 nucleotides: TGTGCCAGCTCCCCCGCCGGGGTCAATGAGCAGTTCTTC. Its translation is CASSPAGVNEQFF.

This chain links TRBV13 with TRBJ2-7, with a weak D call TRBD1 (5 bases). Germline lookup yields CDR1 PRHDT and CDR2 FYEKMQ (reference sequence). The CDR3 length is 14 residues. V was clipped by 4 bases and J by 2 bases, with 12 bases between them. The chain's CDR3 is CASSSDQGTYEQYF. The CDR3 DNA follows: TGTGCCAGCAGCTCGGATCAGGGTACCTACGAGCAGTACTTC.

Note on this clone: Within the sample, other DNA sequences also encode this same CDR3. The chain has TRBV5-1 and TRBJ1-5, with 7 bases fitting TRBD1. With 2 bases clipped from V and 0 bases from J, the junction kept 2 bases outside the gene matches. Germline lookup yields CDR1 SGHRS and CDR2 YFSETQ. The CDR3 contains 15 residues. The CDR3, as DNA: TGCGCCAGCAGCTTAACAGGGGATAGCAATCAGCCCCAGCATTTT. Translated, it gives CASSLTGDSNQPQHF.

The chain has TRBV19 and TRBJ2-2, with a possible D match to TRBD2 (6 bases). Germline V lookup: CDR1 LNHDA, CDR2 SQIVND (reference sequence). Trimming pared 6 bases from V and 2 bases from J, leaving 10 bases between. CDR3 length: 14 residues. The CDR3 DNA reads as TGTGCCAGTAGCCCACTAGCAAACACCGGGGAGCTGTTTTTT. Its protein is CASSPLANTGELFF.

The chain uses TRBV29-1 and TRBJ1-5; possible D gene TRBD1, 5 bases. V gave up 1 base and J gave up 10 bases, with 14 bases separating them. The CDR3 is 13 residues long. CDR1 is SQVTM, CDR2 ANQGSEA, per germline. The CDR3 bases are TGCAGCGTTGAAGTTGGGGCAGGCATACCCCAGCATTTT. The encoded protein is CSVEVGAGIPQHF.

The chain has TRBV2 and TRBJ1-1; D gene uncertain. Trimming shortened V by 8 bases and J by 3 bases, and 10 bases separated the two germline ends. Germline V CDR1 and CDR2: SNHLY, FYNNEI. CDR3 length equals 12 residues. This CDR3 is CASLRSDTEAFF. The CDR3 nucleotides read TGTGCCAGCCTCCGATCGGACACTGAAGCTTTCTTT.

V usage is TRBV28 and J usage is TRBJ1-1; D ambiguous. Per germline, CDR1 MDHEN and CDR2 SYDVKM. Trimming shortened V by 6 bases and J by 5 bases, and 16 bases separated the two germline ends. This CDR3 is built from 14 residues. CDR3 sequence reads: CASRPGGVITEAFF. CDR3 sequence (DNA): TGTGCCAGCAGACCCGGCGGGGTCATAACTGAAGCTTTCTTT.

The J gene is TRBJ2-7, the V gene TRBV11-2; D is unclear. Trimming shortened V by 4 bases and J by 5 bases, and 18 bases separated the two germline ends. Germline-derived CDR1 and CDR2 are SGHAT and FQNNGV. This CDR3 contains 15 residues. CDR3 loop: CASSSNLSFAHEQYF. For the CDR3, the DNA is TGTGCCAGCAGCTCGAATCTTAGCTTTGCCCACGAGCAGTACTTC.